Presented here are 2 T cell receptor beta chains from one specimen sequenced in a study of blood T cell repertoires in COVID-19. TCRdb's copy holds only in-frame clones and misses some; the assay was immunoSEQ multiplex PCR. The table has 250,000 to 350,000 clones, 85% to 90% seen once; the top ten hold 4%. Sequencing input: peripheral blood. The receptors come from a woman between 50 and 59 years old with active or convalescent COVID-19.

CDR3 coding DNA: TGTGCCATCAGGCCGGGACAGGGGGATCTATCAGAGCCCCAGCATTTT. This translates into CAIRPGQGDLSEPQHF. V and J are TRBV10-3 and TRBJ1-5, with TRBD1 matching over 11 bases. With V trimmed by 6 bases and J by 8 bases, 12 bases remained unmatched. CDR3 length equals 16 residues. Per the germline V gene, CDR1 is ENHRY and CDR2 is SYGVKD.

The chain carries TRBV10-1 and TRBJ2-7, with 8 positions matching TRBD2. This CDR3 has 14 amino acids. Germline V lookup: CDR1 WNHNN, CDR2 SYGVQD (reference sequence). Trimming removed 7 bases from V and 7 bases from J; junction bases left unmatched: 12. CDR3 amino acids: CASKQQRGSWEQYF. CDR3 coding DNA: TGCGCCAGCAAACAACAGCGGGGGTCTTGGGAGCAGTACTTC.